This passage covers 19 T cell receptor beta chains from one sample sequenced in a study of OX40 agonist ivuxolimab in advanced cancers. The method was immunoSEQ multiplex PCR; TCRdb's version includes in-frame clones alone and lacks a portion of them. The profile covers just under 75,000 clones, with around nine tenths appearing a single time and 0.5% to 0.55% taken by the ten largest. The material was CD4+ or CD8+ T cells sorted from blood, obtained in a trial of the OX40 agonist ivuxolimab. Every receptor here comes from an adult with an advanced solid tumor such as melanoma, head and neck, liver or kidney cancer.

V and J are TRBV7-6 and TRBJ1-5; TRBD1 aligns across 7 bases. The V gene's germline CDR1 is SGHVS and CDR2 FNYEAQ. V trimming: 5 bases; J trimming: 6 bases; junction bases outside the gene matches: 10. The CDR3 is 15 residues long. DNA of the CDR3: TGTGCCAGCAGCCCAAGGACAGGAGGTGGTCAGCCCCAGCATTTT. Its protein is CASSPRTGGGQPQHF.

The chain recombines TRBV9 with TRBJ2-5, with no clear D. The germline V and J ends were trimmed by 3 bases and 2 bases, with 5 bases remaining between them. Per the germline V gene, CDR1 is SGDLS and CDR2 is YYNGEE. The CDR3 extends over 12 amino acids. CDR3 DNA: TGTGCCAGCAGCGCTAGTCAAGAGACCCAGTACTTC. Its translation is CASSASQETQYF.

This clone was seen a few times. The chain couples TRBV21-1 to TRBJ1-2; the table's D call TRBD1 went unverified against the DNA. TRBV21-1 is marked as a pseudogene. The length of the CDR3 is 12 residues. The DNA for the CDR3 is TGTGCCAGCAGCACCTCAGGGGGTGGCTACACCTTC. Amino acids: CASSTSGGGYTF.

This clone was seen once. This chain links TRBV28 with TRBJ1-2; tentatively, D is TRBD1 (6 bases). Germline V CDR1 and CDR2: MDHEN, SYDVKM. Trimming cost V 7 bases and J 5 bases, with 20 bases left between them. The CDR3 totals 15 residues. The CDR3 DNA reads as TGTGCCAGCATCTCGGGGGCGGTTTATGGATATGGCTACACCTTC. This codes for CASISGAVYGYGYTF.

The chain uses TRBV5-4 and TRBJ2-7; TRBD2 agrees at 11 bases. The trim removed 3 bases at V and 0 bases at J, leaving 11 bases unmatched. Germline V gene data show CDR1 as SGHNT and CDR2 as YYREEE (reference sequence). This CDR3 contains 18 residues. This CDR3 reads CASSSPAGTSGLSYEQYF. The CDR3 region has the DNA TGTGCCAGCAGCTCGCCCGCGGGGACTAGCGGCCTCTCCTACGAGCAGTACTTC.

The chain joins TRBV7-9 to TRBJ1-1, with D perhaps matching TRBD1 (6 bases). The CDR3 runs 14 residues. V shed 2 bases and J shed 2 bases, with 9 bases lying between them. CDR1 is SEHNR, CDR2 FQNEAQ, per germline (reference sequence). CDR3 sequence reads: CASSLRGQNTEAFF. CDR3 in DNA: TGTGCCAGCAGCTTACGGGGACAAAACACTGAAGCTTTCTTT. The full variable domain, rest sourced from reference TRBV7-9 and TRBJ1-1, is DTGVSQNPRHKITKRGQNVTFRCDPISEHNRLYWYRQTLGQGPEFLTYFQNEAQLEKSRLLSDRFSAERPKGSFSTLEIQRTEQGDSAMYLCASSLRGQNTEAFFGQGTRLTVV.

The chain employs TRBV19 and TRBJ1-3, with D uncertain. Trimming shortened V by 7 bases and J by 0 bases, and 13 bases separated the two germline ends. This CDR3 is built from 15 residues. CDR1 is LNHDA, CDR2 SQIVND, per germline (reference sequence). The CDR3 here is CASMDGINSGNTIYF. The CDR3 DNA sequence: TGTGCCAGTATGGATGGCATCAACTCTGGAAACACCATATATTTT. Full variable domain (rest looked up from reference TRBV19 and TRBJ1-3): DGGITQSPKYLFRKEGQNVTLSCEQNLNHDAMYWYRQDPGQGLRLIYYSQIVNDFQKGDIAEGYSVSREKKESFPLTVTSAQKNPTAFYLCASMDGINSGNTIYFGEGSWLTVV.

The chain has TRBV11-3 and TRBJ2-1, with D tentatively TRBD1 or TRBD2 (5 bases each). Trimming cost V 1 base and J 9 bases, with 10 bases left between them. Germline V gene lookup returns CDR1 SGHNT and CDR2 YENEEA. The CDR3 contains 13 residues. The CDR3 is CASSLGGSGEQFF. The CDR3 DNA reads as TGTGCCAGCAGCTTAGGGGGGTCCGGTGAGCAGTTCTTC.

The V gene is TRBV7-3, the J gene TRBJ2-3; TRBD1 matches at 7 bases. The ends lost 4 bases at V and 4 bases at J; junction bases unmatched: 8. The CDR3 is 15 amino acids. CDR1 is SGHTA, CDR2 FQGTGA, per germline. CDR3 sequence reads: CASSSQTGPADTQYF. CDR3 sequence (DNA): TGTGCCAGCAGCTCTCAGACAGGGCCCGCAGATACGCAGTATTTT.

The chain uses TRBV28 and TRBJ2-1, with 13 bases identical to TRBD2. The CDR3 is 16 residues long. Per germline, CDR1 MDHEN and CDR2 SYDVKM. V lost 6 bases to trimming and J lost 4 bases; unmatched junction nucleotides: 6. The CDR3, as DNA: TGTGCCAGCAGACTAAGGACTAGCGGGAGTTACAATGAGCAGTTCTTC. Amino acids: CASRLRTSGSYNEQFF.

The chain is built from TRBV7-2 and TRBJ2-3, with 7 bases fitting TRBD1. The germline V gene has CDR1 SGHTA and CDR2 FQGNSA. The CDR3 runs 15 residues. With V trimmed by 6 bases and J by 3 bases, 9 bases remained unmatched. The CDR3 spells CASSTGVLGTDTQYF. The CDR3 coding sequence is TGTGCCAGCAGTACAGGGGTTTTGGGTACAGATACGCAGTATTTT.

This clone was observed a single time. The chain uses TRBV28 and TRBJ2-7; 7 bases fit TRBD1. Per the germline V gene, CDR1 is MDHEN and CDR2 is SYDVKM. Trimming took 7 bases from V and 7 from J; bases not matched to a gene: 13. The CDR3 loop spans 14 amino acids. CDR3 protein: CASTPNRGLEEQYF. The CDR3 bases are TGTGCCAGCACCCCCAACAGGGGATTGGAAGAGCAGTACTTC.

DNA for the CDR3: TGTGCCAGCACCTCGCGGCCGAGTGGGAGCGAGCAGTACTTC. It encodes CASTSRPSGSEQYF. The gene calls are TRBV7-2 and TRBJ2-7; the D gene is possibly TRBD2 (5 bases). The CDR3 contains 14 residues. CDR1 and CDR2 from the germline V gene are SGHTA and FQGNSA. V shed 7 bases and J shed 6 bases, with 19 bases lying between them.

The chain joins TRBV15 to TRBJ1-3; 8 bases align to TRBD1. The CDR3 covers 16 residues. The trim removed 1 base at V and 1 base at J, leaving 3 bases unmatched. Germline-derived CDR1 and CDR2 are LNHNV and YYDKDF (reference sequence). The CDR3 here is CATSRGQGLSGNTIYF. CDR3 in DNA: TGTGCCACCAGCAGAGGACAGGGGTTGTCTGGAAACACCATATATTTT.

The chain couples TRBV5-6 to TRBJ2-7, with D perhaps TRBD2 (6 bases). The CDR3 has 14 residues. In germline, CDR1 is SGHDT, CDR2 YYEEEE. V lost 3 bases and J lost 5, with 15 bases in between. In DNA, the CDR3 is TGTGCCAGCAGCTCAGCAACGGGAGAGAACGAGCAGTACTTC. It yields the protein CASSSATGENEQYF.

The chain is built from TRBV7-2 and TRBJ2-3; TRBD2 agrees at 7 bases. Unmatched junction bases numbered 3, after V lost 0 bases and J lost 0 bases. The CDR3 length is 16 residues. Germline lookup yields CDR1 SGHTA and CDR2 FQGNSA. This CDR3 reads CASSLATRGSTDTQYF. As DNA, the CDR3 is TGTGCCAGCAGCTTAGCTACGCGGGGGAGCACAGATACGCAGTATTTT.

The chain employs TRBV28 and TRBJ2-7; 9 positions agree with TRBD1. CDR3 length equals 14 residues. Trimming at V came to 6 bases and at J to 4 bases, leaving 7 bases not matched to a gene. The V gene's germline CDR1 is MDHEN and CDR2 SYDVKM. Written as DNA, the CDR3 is TGTGCCAGCAGGACGACAGGGGGTGGTTACGAGCAGTACTTC. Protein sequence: CASRTTGGGYEQYF.

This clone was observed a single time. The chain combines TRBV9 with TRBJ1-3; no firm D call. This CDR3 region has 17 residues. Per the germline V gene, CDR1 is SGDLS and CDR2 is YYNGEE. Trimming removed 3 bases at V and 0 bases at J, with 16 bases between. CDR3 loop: CASSANPSTLSGNTIYF. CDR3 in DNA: TGTGCCAGCAGCGCAAATCCTTCTACACTCTCTGGAAACACCATATATTTT.

Here the CDR3 DNA reads TGTGCCAGCGGCCGCCTTGTTAAAACAGATACGCAGTATTTT. It is translated as CASGRLVKTDTQYF. This chain uses TRBV2 with TRBJ2-3; no reliable D call. V lost 8 bases, J lost 3 bases, and 15 bases lay in between. The germline V gene has CDR1 SNHLY and CDR2 FYNNEI. The CDR3 is made up of 14 amino acids.